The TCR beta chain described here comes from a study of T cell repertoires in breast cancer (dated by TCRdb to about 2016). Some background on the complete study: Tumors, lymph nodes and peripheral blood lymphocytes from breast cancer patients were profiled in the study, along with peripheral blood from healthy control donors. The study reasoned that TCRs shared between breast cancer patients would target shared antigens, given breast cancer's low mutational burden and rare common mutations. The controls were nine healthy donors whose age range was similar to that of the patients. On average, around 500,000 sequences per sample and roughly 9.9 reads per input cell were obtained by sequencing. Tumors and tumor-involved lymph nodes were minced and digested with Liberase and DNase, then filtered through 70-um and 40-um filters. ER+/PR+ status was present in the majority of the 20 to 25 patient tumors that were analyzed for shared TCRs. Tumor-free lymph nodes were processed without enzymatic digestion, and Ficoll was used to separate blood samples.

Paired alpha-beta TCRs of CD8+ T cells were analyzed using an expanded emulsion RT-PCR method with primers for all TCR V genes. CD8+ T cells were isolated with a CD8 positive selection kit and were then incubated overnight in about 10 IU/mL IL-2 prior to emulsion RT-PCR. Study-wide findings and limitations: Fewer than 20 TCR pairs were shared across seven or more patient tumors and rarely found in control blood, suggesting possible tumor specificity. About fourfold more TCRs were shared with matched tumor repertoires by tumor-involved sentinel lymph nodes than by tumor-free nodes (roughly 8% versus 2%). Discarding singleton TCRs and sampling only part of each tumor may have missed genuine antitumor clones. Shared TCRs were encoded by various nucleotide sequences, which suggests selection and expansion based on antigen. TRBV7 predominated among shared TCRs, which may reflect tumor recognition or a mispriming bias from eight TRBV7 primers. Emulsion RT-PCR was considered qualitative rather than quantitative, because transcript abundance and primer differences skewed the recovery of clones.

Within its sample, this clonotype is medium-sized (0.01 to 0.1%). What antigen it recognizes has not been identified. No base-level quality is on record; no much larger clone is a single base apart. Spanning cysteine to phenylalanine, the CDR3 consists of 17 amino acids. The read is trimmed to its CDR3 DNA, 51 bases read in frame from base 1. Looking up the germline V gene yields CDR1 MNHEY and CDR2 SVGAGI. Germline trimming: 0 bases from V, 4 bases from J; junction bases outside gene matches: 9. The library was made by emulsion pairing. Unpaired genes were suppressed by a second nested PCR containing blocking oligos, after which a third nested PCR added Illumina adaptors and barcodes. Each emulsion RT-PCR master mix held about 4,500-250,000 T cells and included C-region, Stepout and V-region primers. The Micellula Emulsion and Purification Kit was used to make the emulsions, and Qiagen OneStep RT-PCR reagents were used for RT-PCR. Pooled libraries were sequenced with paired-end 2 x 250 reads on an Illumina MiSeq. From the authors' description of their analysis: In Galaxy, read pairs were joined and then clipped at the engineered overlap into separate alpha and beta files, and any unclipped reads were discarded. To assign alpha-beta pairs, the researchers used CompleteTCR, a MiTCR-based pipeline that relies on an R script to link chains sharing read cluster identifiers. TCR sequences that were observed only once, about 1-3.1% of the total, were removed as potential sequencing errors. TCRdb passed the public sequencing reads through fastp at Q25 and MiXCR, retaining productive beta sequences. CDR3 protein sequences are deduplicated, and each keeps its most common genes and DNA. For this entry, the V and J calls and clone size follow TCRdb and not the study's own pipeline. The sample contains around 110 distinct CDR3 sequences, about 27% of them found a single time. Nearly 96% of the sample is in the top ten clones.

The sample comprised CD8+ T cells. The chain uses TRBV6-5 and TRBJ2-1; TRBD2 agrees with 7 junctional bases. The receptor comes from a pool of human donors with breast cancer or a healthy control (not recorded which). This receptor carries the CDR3 CASSYSGISGVYNEQFF. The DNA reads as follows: TGTGCCAGCAGTTACTCTGGAATCAGCGGGGTGTACAATGAGCAGTTCTTC.